These 20 T cell receptor beta chains were all obtained from the same sample, sequenced in a study of T cells after yellow fever vaccination. TCRdb recomputed calls from the 5' RACE reads with MiXCR, one row per CDR3 protein. The data show about 320,000 distinct CDR3 sequences, approximately 4% seen once. Sequencing used PBMCs, obtained 15 days after the yellow fever booster vaccination. These receptors came from a man between 18 and 35 years old who received the YFV17D yellow fever vaccine.

The chain recombines TRBV2 with TRBJ1-2; D call uncertain. The germline gives CDR1 SNHLY, CDR2 FYNNEI. Trimming pared 2 bases from V and 4 bases from J, leaving 5 bases between. There are 12 residues in the CDR3. The CDR3 bases are TGTGCCAGCAGTGAACAGATCTATGGCTACACCTTC. Translated, it gives CASSEQIYGYTF. Complete variable domain (other parts from reference TRBV2 and TRBJ1-2): EPEVTQTPSHQVTQMGQEVILRCVPISNHLYFYWYRQILGQKVEFLVSFYNNEISEKSEIFDDQFSVERPDGSNFTLKIRSTKLEDSAMYFCASSEQIYGYTFGSGTRLTVV.

This clonotype was counted many times. V and J are TRBV5-1 and TRBJ1-1; TRBD1 agrees at 7 bases. With 3 bases clipped from V and 1 base from J, the junction kept 9 bases outside the gene matches. The CDR3 totals 16 residues. Germline-derived CDR1 and CDR2 are SGHRS and YFSETQ. The CDR3: CASSSAVGQRNTEAFF. The CDR3 region has the DNA TGCGCCAGCAGCTCGGCGGTGGGACAGAGGAACACTGAAGCTTTCTTT.

This clonotype turned up a few times. This chain links TRBV7-2 with TRBJ2-1, with D possibly TRBD2 on 6 matching bases. From germline, CDR1 is SGHTA and CDR2 FQGNSA. V lost 5 bases, J lost 6 bases, and 23 bases lay in between. The CDR3 runs 17 residues. The CDR3 loop reads CASSTQSTSPRGNEQFF. Written as DNA, the CDR3 is TGTGCCAGCAGCACCCAATCGACTAGTCCTCGGGGCAATGAGCAGTTCTTC.

This clonotype was detected only a few times. J is TRBJ2-3 and V is TRBV20-1; D gene uncertain. This CDR3 comprises 14 residues. Trimming left V 5 bases short and J 1 base short, with 13 bases between. Germline CDR1 is DFQATT and CDR2 is SNEGSKA (reference sequence). The CDR3, as DNA: TGCAGTGCTCCACCGGGTGTGGGCACAGATACGCAGTATTTT. It is translated as CSAPPGVGTDTQYF.

The CDR3 here is CATRDRETYEQYF. In DNA form, the CDR3 reads TGTGCCACTAGGGACCGAGAGACCTACGAGCAGTACTTC. The rearrangement uses TRBV6-2 or TRBV6-3 and TRBJ2-7; either TRBD1 or TRBD2 may fit D (5 bases each). Germline V CDR1 and CDR2: MNHEY, SVGEGT. The CDR3 is made up of 13 amino acids. V was cut by 10 bases and J by 2 bases, with 15 bases left in between.

This clonotype was counted between two and nine times. The chain employs TRBV19 and TRBJ2-7; 11 bases agree with TRBD1. The CDR3 has 16 amino acids. V gave up 10 bases and J gave up 4 bases; unmatched junction bases: 15. Germline CDR1 LNHDA, CDR2 SQIVND (reference sequence). The CDR3 spells CATSPFRDRGTYEQYF. Here the CDR3 DNA reads TGTGCCACTTCACCCTTCCGGGACAGGGGGACTTACGAGCAGTACTTC.

This clonotype was counted ten times or more. The chain is built from TRBV5-6 and TRBJ2-1; D may be TRBD2 (5 bases). Trimming stripped 4 bases from V and 0 bases from J, with 11 bases between. The CDR3 runs 15 residues. Germline V gene sequence: CDR1 SGHDT, CDR2 YYEEEE. CDR3 nucleotide sequence: TGTGCCAGCAGCCCCACTAGGAGCTCCTACAATGAGCAGTTCTTC. Translated: CASSPTRSSYNEQFF.

In its sample, this clonotype was seen many times. The V call is TRBV6-2 or TRBV6-3, the J call TRBJ1-5; maybe TRBD1 (5 bases). CDR3 length equals 15 residues. CDR1 is MNHEY, CDR2 SVGEGT, per germline. Trimming cost V 0 bases and J 7 bases, with 13 bases left between them. CDR3 sequence: CASSYSLGERQPQHF. Here the CDR3 DNA reads TGTGCCAGCAGTTACTCTCTGGGGGAGAGACAGCCCCAGCATTTT.

This clonotype was observed a handful of times. V and J are TRBV5-1 and TRBJ2-3, with 10 bases that match TRBD2. The CDR3 length is 16 residues. V lost 0 bases to trimming and J lost 6 bases; unmatched junction nucleotides: 7. The germline CDR1 and CDR2 sequences are SGHRS and YFSETQ. The CDR3 reads CASSLVLAGEGDTQYF. CDR3 bases: TGCGCCAGCAGCTTGGTCCTAGCGGGGGAAGGGGATACGCAGTATTTT.

This clonotype was observed a few times. The chain is built from TRBV24-1 and TRBJ2-3; D gene ambiguous. The CDR3 has 16 residues. V lost 6 bases and J 0 bases, leaving 15 bases between the germline ends. CDR1 and CDR2 from the germline V gene are KGHDR and SFDVKD. CDR3 sequence (DNA): TGTGCCACCAGTCCCTGGGCGGCAACTAGCACAGATACGCAGTATTTT. This encodes CATSPWAATSTDTQYF.

This clonotype has a handful of counts. The CDR3 sequence is CASSQDRTTGKFF. The CDR3, as DNA: TGCGCCAGCAGCCAAGATAGGACGACAGGGAAGTTCTTC. The rearrangement uses TRBV4-3 and TRBJ2-1; 7 bases map to TRBD1. The V segment lost 0 bases and the J segment 14 bases; nucleotides outside the gene matches: 7. The germline V gene encodes CDR1 LGHNA and CDR2 YSLEER. This CDR3 region has 13 residues.

The V call is TRBV6-2 or TRBV6-3, the J call TRBJ1-5; D is undetermined. Trimming removed 2 bases from V and 10 bases from J, with 15 bases in between. The CDR3 runs 14 residues. Per the germline V gene, CDR1 is MNHEY and CDR2 is SVGEGT. CDR3 bases: TGTGCCAGCAGTTACGAGGCCGCCTGGATCCCCCAGCATTTT. This encodes CASSYEAAWIPQHF.

The chain carries TRBV5-1 and TRBJ2-1; TRBD2 is a possible D gene (6 bases). Germline-derived CDR1 and CDR2 are SGHRS and YFSETQ. Between the trimmed V and J ends, which lost 4 bases and 7 bases, there was a span of 12 bases. The CDR3 consists of 13 residues. CDR3: CASSPPGGNEQFF. CDR3 nucleotides: TGCGCCAGCAGCCCCCCCGGGGGAAATGAGCAGTTCTTC.

This clonotype occurred many times. The V call is TRBV4-3, the J call TRBJ2-1, with D uncertain. Germline assignment: CDR1 LGHNA and CDR2 YSLEER. The CDR3 length is 13 residues. With 5 bases removed from V and 7 bases from J, the gap between germline ends came to 12 bases. The CDR3 bases are TGCGCCAGCAGCTTGTGGTCAGTGAATGAGCAGTTCTTC. Translating it yields CASSLWSVNEQFF.

There are a few counts of this clonotype. V is TRBV7-2 and J is TRBJ1-3, with D perhaps matching TRBD1 (5 bases). Germline values: CDR1 SGHTA, CDR2 FQGNSA. The CDR3 is 19 residues long. The V and J ends lost 3 bases and 2 bases respectively, with 23 bases between them. The CDR3 loop is CASSFAKGTMASAGNTIYF. For the CDR3, the DNA is TGTGCCAGCAGCTTTGCTAAGGGGACCATGGCAAGCGCTGGAAACACCATATATTTT.

This clonotype was picked up many times. The J gene is TRBJ1-1, the V gene TRBV11-2, with unresolved D. The V gene lost 3 bases and the J gene lost 1 base, with 12 bases spanning the gap. The germline V gene has CDR1 SGHAT and CDR2 FQNNGV. The CDR3 totals 15 residues. CDR3: CASSFGLGGNTEAFF. The CDR3 DNA follows: TGTGCCAGCAGCTTCGGTCTTGGCGGGAACACTGAAGCTTTCTTT.

This clonotype has only a few counts. The chain recombines TRBV5-1 with TRBJ2-6; 8 bases align to TRBD2. The CDR3 is 16 residues long. The junction had 3 bases not matched to a gene; V was cut back by 4 bases and J by 0 bases. CDR1 is SGHRS, CDR2 YFSETQ, per germline. CDR3 DNA sequence: TGCGCCAGCAGCGCCGGGGGGGACTCTGGGGCCAACGTCCTGACTTTC. This translates into CASSAGGDSGANVLTF. The full variable domain, its missing parts supplied by reference TRBV5-1 and TRBJ2-6, is KAGVTQTPRYLIKTRGQQVTLSCSPISGHRSVSWYQQTPGQGLQFLFEYFSETQRNKGNFPGRFSGRQFSNSRSEMNVSTLELGDSALYLCASSAGGDSGANVLTFGAGSRLTVL.

This clonotype was detected ten times or more. The chain has TRBV4-1 and TRBJ1-1; D is undetermined. Germline V CDR1 and CDR2: MGHRA, YSYEKL. Between the trimmed V and J ends, which lost 0 bases and 4 bases, there was a span of 15 bases. CDR3 size: 16 residues. The CDR3 coding sequence is TGCGCCAGCAGCCAAGAGGGCCGGGGTGGGAGCACTGAAGCTTTCTTT. Its protein is CASSQEGRGGSTEAFF.

At least ten counts were recorded for this clonotype. A junction boundary mismatches the germline segment, possibly from a read error. This sequence joins TRBV6-6 and TRBJ1-1, with a tentative D call TRBD1 (6 bases). CDR1 is MNHNY, CDR2 SVGAGI, per germline (reference sequence). This CDR3 is 16 amino acids long. CDR3 nucleotide sequence: TGTGCCAGCAAATTGTTTTGGGGGGCCGTGAAGACTGAAGCTTTCTTT. It specifies CASKLFWGAVKTEAFF.

This clonotype was recorded many times. V usage is TRBV4-1 and J usage is TRBJ2-3; D is uncertain. Trimming took 0 bases from V and 2 from J, leaving 6 bases between them. Germline V gene sequence: CDR1 MGHRA, CDR2 YSYEKL. CDR3 length: 14 residues. CDR3 bases: TGCGCCAGCAGCCAAGAGGGCAACACAGATACGCAGTATTTT. Translating gives CASSQEGNTDTQYF.